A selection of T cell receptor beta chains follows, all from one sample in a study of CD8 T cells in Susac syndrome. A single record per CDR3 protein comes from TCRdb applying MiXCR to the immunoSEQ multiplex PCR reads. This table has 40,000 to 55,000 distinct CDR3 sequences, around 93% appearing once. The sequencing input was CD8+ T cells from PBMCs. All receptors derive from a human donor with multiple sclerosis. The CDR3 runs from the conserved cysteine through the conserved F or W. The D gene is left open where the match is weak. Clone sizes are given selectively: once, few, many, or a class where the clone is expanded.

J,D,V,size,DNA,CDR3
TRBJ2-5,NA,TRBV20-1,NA,TGCAGTGCTCTGGGGAAGCAAGAGACCCAGTACTTC,CSALGKQETQYF
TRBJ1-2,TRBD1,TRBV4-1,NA,TGCGCCAGCAGTCCCTACGACAGGGGGGTCTATGGCTACACCTTC,CASSPYDRGVYGYTF
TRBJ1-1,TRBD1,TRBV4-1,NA,TGCGCCAGCAGCCACCGAGAGGCAGGGGGTTCTGAAGCTTTCTTT,CASSHREAGGSEAFF
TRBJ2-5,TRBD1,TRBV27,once,TGTGCCAGCAGTTTTCGAGACTCAGGGGGAGAGACCCAGTACTTC,CASSFRDSGGETQYF
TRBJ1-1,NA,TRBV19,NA,TGTGCCACTACCCCGGCCATCATGAACACTGAAGCTTTCTTT,CATTPAIMNTEAFF
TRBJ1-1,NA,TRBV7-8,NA,TGTGCCAGCAGCCCCCCATCGGGTTACACTGAAGCTTTCTTT,CASSPPSGYTEAFF
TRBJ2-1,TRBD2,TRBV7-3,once,TGTGCCAGCAGCTTCGGACTAGCGGGGGGTAGTGAGCAGTTCTTC,CASSFGLAGGSEQFF
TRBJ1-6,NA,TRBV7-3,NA,TGTGCCAGCAGCTTAGGATTCTCCTATAATTCCCCCCTCCACTTT,CASSLGFSYNSPLHF
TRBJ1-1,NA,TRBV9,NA,TGTGCCAGCAGCGTCAGTTCCAATGAAGCTTTCTTT,CASSVSSNEAFF
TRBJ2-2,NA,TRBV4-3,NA,TGCGCCAGCAGGCCACAGGACGGGGCCACAGTATCCGGGGAGCTGTTTTTT,CASRPQDGATVSGELFF
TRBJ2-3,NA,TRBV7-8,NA,TGTGCCAGCAGCTTAGGTTCCGGATTCACAGATACGCAGTATTTT,CASSLGSGFTDTQYF
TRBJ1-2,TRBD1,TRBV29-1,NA,TGCAGCGTTGAAGGAGGGGGCGAAGACTATGGCTACACCTTC,CSVEGGGEDYGYTF
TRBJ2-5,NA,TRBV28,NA,TGTGCCAGCAGTTCACCGGGCGGGGCACAAGAGACCCAGTACTTC,CASSSPGGAQETQYF
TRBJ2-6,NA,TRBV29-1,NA,TGCAGCGTTGTCATTGAGGCTGGGGCCAACGTCCTGACTTTC,CSVVIEAGANVLTF
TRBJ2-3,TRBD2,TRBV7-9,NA,TGTGCCAGCAGCTTACTTTCTAGCGGGGGTTACTCAGATACGCAGTATTTT,CASSLLSSGGYSDTQYF
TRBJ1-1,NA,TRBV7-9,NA,TGTGCCAGCAGCCCCGGGGCCAATGGGAACACTGAAGCTTTCTTT,CASSPGANGNTEAFF
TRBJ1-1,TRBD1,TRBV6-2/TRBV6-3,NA,TGTGCCAGCAGTCAAAGGACAGGGGTAAACACTGAAGCTTTCTTT,CASSQRTGVNTEAFF
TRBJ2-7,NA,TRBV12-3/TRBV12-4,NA,TGTGCCAGCAGATACAGGGCAGGCTACGAGCAGTACTTC,CASRYRAGYEQYF
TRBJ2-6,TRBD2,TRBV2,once,TGTGCCAGTCTCCCCGCGGGGGGTTTCTCTGGGGCCAACGTCCTGACTTTC,CASLPAGGFSGANVLTF
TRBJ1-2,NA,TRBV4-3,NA,TGCGCCAGCAGCCAAGCTGTTATTGTGACTCTAGCTAACTATGGCTACACCTTC,CASSQAVIVTLANYGYTF
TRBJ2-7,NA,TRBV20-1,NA,TGCAGTGCTAGAGATTACAAGACCTACGAGCAGTACTTC,CSARDYKTYEQYF
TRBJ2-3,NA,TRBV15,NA,TGTGCCACCAGCAGAAGAACCGAAGTCGGTACGCAGTATTTT,CATSRRTEVGTQYF
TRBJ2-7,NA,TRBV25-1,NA,TGTGCCAGCGGACCGAAGGAGGGAGCCTACGAGCAGTACTTC,CASGPKEGAYEQYF
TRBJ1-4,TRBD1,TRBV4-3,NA,TGCGCCAGCAGCCAATCACAGGGGTTCGGTGAAAAACTGTTTTTT,CASSQSQGFGEKLFF
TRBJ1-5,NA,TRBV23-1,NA,TGCGCCAGCAGTCAAATGCGGCCCCAGCATTTT,CASSQMRPQHF
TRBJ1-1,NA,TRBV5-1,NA,TGCGCCAGCAGCTTGGCGGGGAGTGAAGCTTTCTTT,CASSLAGSEAFF
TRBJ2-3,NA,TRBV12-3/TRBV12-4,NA,TGTGCCAGCAGTTTGATAGGTACGCAGTATTTT,CASSLIGTQYF
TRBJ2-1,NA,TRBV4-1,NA,TGCGCCAGCAGCCACCGAAATCAGGGGTATGAGCAGTTCTTC,CASSHRNQGYEQFF
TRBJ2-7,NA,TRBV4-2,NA,TGTGCCAGCAGCCAAGCACCGCTAATGGCCCGCGTGGTCTACGAGCAGTACTTC,CASSQAPLMARVVYEQYF
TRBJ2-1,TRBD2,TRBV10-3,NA,TGTGCCATCAGTGAGTTAGCGGGGGGGCTCTCCTACAATGAGCAGTTCTTC,CAISELAGGLSYNEQFF
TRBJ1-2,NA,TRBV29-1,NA,TGCAGCGTTTGGCAGGGGTATGGCTACACCTTC,CSVWQGYGYTF
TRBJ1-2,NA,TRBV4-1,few,TGCGCCAGCAGCCAAATGGCCGACGGCTATGGCTACACCTTC,CASSQMADGYGYTF
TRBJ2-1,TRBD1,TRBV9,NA,TGTGCCAGCAGCGTAGAGGGACAGGGGGCGTGGTATGAGCAGTTCTTC,CASSVEGQGAWYEQFF
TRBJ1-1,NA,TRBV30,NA,TGTGCCTGGACTTACTCAGGGAGTACTGAAGCTTTCTTT,CAWTYSGSTEAFF
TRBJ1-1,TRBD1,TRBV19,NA,TGTGCCAGTAGTCTTCAGGGGGGGCCTGAAGCTTTCTTT,CASSLQGGPEAFF
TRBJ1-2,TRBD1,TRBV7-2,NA,TGTGCCAGCAGTTGGGACAGGGCCTATGCTAACTATGGCTACACCTTC,CASSWDRAYANYGYTF
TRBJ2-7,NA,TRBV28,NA,TGTGCCAGCAGTTTACCGCCCTTGGGGAACTACGAGCAGTACTTC,CASSLPPLGNYEQYF
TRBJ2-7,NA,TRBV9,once,TGTGCCAGCAGCGTAGCTGTTAGCGGCTACGAGCAGTACTTC,CASSVAVSGYEQYF
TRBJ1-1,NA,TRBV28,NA,TGTGCCAGCAGTTTGGACGGGGAAGGTTCTGAAGCTTTCTTT,CASSLDGEGSEAFF
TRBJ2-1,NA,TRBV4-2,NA,TGTGCCAGCAGCCAAGATAGCAATGAGCAGTTCTTC,CASSQDSNEQFF
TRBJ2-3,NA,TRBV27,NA,TGTGCCAGCCGAGACTACACAGATACGCAGTATTTT,CASRDYTDTQYF
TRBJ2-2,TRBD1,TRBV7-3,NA,TGTGCCAGCAGCCTCGGGACAGGGGAATCCGGGGAGCTGTTTTTT,CASSLGTGESGELFF
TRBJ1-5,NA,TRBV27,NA,TGTGCCAGCAGTTTATCGAGTGGTCAAGCCCAGCATTTT,CASSLSSGQAQHF
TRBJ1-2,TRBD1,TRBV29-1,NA,TGCAGCGTTGAAGATAAAGGACAGGGGTATGGCTACACCTTC,CSVEDKGQGYGYTF
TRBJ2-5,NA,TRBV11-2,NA,TGTGCCAGCAGCCATCGAGAGACCCAGTACTTC,CASSHRETQYF
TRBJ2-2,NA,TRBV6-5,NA,TGTGCCAGCAGTTCCGCAAGCTGGGGCGGGGAGCTGTTTTTT,CASSSASWGGELFF
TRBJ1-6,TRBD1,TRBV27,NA,TGTGCCAGCAGTTTGTCGCAGGACAGGGGACACTCACCCCTCCACTTT,CASSLSQDRGHSPLHF
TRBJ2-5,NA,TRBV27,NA,TGTGCCAGCAGTTTATGGGGGTGGGGCGAGACCCAGTACTTC,CASSLWGWGETQYF
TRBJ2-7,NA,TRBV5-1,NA,TGCGCCAGCAGCTTAGGGGGTGACGAGCAGTACTTC,CASSLGGDEQYF
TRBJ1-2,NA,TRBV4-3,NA,TGCGCCAGCAGCCCGTGGAGGGTCTATGGCTACACCTTC,CASSPWRVYGYTF
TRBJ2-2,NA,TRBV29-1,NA,TGCAGCGTTGAAGGGACCGGGGAGCTGTTTTTT,CSVEGTGELFF
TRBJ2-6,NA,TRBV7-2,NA,TGTGCCAGCAGCTTAGAGTTTCCAGGAACTACTGGGGCCAACGTCCTGACTTTC,CASSLEFPGTTGANVLTF
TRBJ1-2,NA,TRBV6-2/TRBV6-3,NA,TGTGCCAGCAGTTACTCCCCGACTCACAGGGATGGCTACACCTTC,CASSYSPTHRDGYTF
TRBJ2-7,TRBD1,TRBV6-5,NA,TGTGCCAGCAGTTACTCAGGACAGGGGTTCCACGAGCAGTACTTC,CASSYSGQGFHEQYF
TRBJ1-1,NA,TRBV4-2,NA,TGTGCCAGCACCCTGGGGGCCACTGAAGCTTTCTTT,CASTLGATEAFF
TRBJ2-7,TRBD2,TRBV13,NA,TGTGCCAGCGCCTTAGCGGGGGTGAGTCACGAGCAGTACTTC,CASALAGVSHEQYF
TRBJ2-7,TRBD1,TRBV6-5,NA,TGTGCCAGCAGTCAGGGACAGGGTGTCTACGAGCAGTACTTC,CASSQGQGVYEQYF
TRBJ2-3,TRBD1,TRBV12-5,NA,TGTGCTAGTGGTTCCAGGACAGGGAGAACAGATACGCAGTATTTT,CASGSRTGRTDTQYF
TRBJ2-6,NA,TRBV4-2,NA,TGTGCCAGCAGCCAGGCCACGAGTTACTCTGGGGCCAACGTCCTGACTTTC,CASSQATSYSGANVLTF
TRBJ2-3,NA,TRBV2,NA,TGTGCCAGCAGTGAAGCGCGACGGGAGTCATCAGATACGCAGTATTTT,CASSEARRESSDTQYF